The 19 T cell receptor beta chains in this list originate from one sample, sequenced in a study of T cell responses to AZD1222 COVID-19 vaccine. Some clones are missing from TCRdb's copy, which holds only in-frame ones; the method was immunoSEQ multiplex PCR. This sample carries around 140,000 clones, roughly 85% of them seen once, and the ten largest clones take around 8%. The input for sequencing was peripheral blood, taken 28 days after the second dose of the MenACWY control vaccine. Receptors originate from an adult who received the MenACWY meningococcal vaccine as a control.

J is TRBJ2-2 and V is TRBV10-1; D is perhaps TRBD1 (6 bases). The CDR3 length is 15 residues. Germline CDR1 reads WNHNN; CDR2 reads SYGVQD (reference sequence). The germline V and J ends were trimmed by 5 bases and 6 bases, with 16 bases remaining between them. The CDR3 bases are TGCGCCAGCAGTTCTTCCGGGACAAAAGCCGGGGAGCTGTTTTTT. It yields the protein CASSSSGTKAGELFF.

The J gene is TRBJ1-2, the V gene TRBV5-1; unclear D gene. The V gene's germline CDR1 is SGHRS and CDR2 YFSETQ. The CDR3 extends over 16 amino acids. V was trimmed by 0 bases and J by 1 base, leaving 13 bases between them. The CDR3 region is CASSLVLRQHNYGYTF. CDR3 DNA: TGCGCCAGCAGCTTGGTCCTTCGGCAGCATAACTATGGCTACACCTTC.

The chain uses TRBV6-5 and TRBJ1-1, with a tentative D call TRBD1 (5 bases). V dropped 2 bases and J dropped 11 bases, with 12 bases sitting between them. Germline values: CDR1 MNHEY, CDR2 SVGAGI. The CDR3 has 12 residues. Here the CDR3 DNA reads TGTGCCAGCAGTTACCCCGGACAAATTGCTTTCTTT. Its protein product is CASSYPGQIAFF.

This chain joins TRBV5-1 and TRBJ1-1; D unresolved. The CDR3 consists of 13 residues. V shed 0 bases and J shed 4 bases, with 7 bases lying between them. The V gene's germline CDR1 is SGHRS and CDR2 YFSETQ. The CDR3 nucleotides read TGCGCCAGCAGCTTGGAGGTTTTCACTGAAGCTTTCTTT. It specifies CASSLEVFTEAFF. The full variable domain, with the rest looked up from reference TRBV5-1 and TRBJ1-1, is KAGVTQTPRYLIKTRGQQVTLSCSPISGHRSVSWYQQTPGQGLQFLFEYFSETQRNKGNFPGRFSGRQFSNSRSEMNVSTLELGDSALYLCASSLEVFTEAFFGQGTRLTVV.

This clone was counted a single time. V usage is TRBV24-1 and J usage is TRBJ1-2, with D perhaps matching TRBD1 (5 bases). Germline CDR1 and CDR2: KGHDR and SFDVKD. The V end was cut by 3 bases, the J end by 4 bases, with 14 bases between. There are 15 residues in the CDR3. The CDR3 region is CATSDPQGRGYGYTF. In DNA, the CDR3 is TGTGCCACCAGTGATCCTCAGGGCCGAGGCTATGGCTACACCTTC.

This clone appeared a single time. CDR3 sequence reads: CATSRDLRTGVGNTIYF. The CDR3 coding sequence is TGTGCCACCAGCAGAGATCTTAGGACAGGGGTAGGAAACACCATATATTTT. The chain employs TRBV15 and TRBJ1-3, with 9 bases identical to TRBD1. Losses at the gene ends were 0 bases for V and 4 bases for J; bases not matched to a gene: 7. Per the germline V gene, CDR1 is LNHNV and CDR2 is YYDKDF (reference sequence). CDR3 length: 17 amino acids.

This clone was observed a single time. The chain carries TRBV30 and TRBJ1-4; 10 bases match TRBD1. Germline V gene sequence: CDR1 GTSNPN, CDR2 SVGIG (reference sequence). The CDR3 has 17 amino acids. V lost 3 bases and J lost 4; bases outside the gene matches: 11. CDR3: CAWRPDVGTGVNEKLFF. CDR3 DNA: TGTGCCTGGAGGCCAGATGTCGGGACAGGGGTTAATGAAAAACTGTTTTTT.

The rearrangement links TRBV23-1 to TRBJ2-1; TRBD1 matches at 12 bases. TRBV23-1 has ORF status, its function being uncertain. V was clipped by 3 bases and J by 12 bases; unmatched bases: 15. This CDR3 contains 17 residues. The CDR3 DNA is TGCGCCAGCAGTCAGGCTCGAACGGGACAGGGGGCGGATGGGCAGTTCTTC. Its protein is CASSQARTGQGADGQFF.

The chain combines TRBV12-2 with TRBJ1-5. TRBV12-2 is a pseudogene locus. There are 12 residues in the CDR3. The CDR3 loop reads CASRFRGSERLF. The DNA of the CDR3 is TGTGCAAGTCGCTTCCGGGGCTCAGAGCGTCTTTTT.

V usage is TRBV28 and J usage is TRBJ1-1; D unclear. CDR3 length equals 12 residues. V was cut by 2 bases and J by 3 bases, with 4 bases left in between. Germline CDR1 MDHEN, CDR2 SYDVKM. The CDR3 spells CASSLRYTEAFF. The CDR3 coding sequence is TGTGCCAGCAGTTTAAGGTACACTGAAGCTTTCTTT.

The V and J genes are TRBV14 and TRBJ1-6, with D hard to call. Germline loops: CDR1 SGHDN, CDR2 FVKESK. V gave up 3 bases and J gave up 7 bases, with 7 bases separating them. The CDR3 runs to 13 residues. This CDR3 reads CASSHSGNSPLHF. The CDR3 region has the DNA TGTGCCAGCAGCCATAGTGGAAATTCACCCCTCCACTTT.

The rearrangement links TRBV6-5 to TRBJ2-7, with no clear D. The germline gives CDR1 MNHEY, CDR2 SVGAGI. The V and J ends lost 2 bases and 4 bases respectively, with 9 bases between them. The CDR3 sequence is 13 residues long. The CDR3 bases are TGTGCCAGCAGTTACGGGTATCGTTACGAGCAGTACTTC. It specifies CASSYGYRYEQYF.

This clone was picked up one time. This chain uses TRBV29-1 with TRBJ2-1; 11 nucleotides line up with TRBD1. With V trimmed by 4 bases and J by 12 bases, 5 bases remained unmatched. Germline V lookup: CDR1 SQVTM, CDR2 ANQGSEA. CDR3 length: 12 amino acids. DNA for the CDR3: TGCAGCGTTGGGACAGGGGGCTGGGGGCAGTTCTTC. It is translated as CSVGTGGWGQFF.

CDR3 coding DNA: TGTGCCAGCAGCTTAGGACTATGGGGCTCTGGAAACACCATATATTTT. Protein product: CASSLGLWGSGNTIYF. V and J are TRBV7-6 and TRBJ1-3; D unclear. Per the germline V gene, CDR1 is SGHVS and CDR2 is FNYEAQ. The CDR3 is 16 residues long. V was shortened by 1 base and J by 0 bases, with 10 bases between the two germline ends.

The chain couples TRBV29-1 to TRBJ2-4; D gene unclear. V dropped 4 bases and J dropped 6 bases, with 10 bases sitting between them. Per germline, CDR1 SQVTM and CDR2 ANQGSEA. The CDR3 contains 12 residues. CDR3 nucleotides: TGCAGCGTTGTCGACAACGGAAACATTCAGTACTTC. This translates into CSVVDNGNIQYF.

The chain couples TRBV7-2 to TRBJ1-1, with D possibly matching TRBD1 (6 bases). Germline V gene data show CDR1 as SGHTA and CDR2 as FQGNSA. The CDR3 is 17 residues long. Trimming left V 5 bases short and J 4 bases short, with 23 bases between. The CDR3 bases are TGTGCCAGCAGCCCAGCGTCACAGGGCTTAGTGACCACTGAAGCTTTCTTT. It specifies CASSPASQGLVTTEAFF.

The chain joins TRBV5-1 to TRBJ2-3, with 7 bases aligning to TRBD1. The CDR3 contains 14 residues. Looked up from germline, CDR1 is SGHRS and CDR2 is YFSETQ. Trimming took 5 bases from V and 3 from J; bases not matched to a gene: 6. The CDR3 region is CASRTGLGTDTQYF. The DNA for the CDR3 is TGCGCCAGCAGGACAGGGTTGGGAACAGATACGCAGTATTTT. Combining the CDR3 with reference TRBV5-1 and TRBJ2-3 gives the whole variable domain KAGVTQTPRYLIKTRGQQVTLSCSPISGHRSVSWYQQTPGQGLQFLFEYFSETQRNKGNFPGRFSGRQFSNSRSEMNVSTLELGDSALYLCASRTGLGTDTQYFGPGTRLTVL.

V gene TRBV2 combines with J gene TRBJ1-2; 8 bases map to TRBD1. The CDR3 runs to 14 residues. With 2 bases clipped from V and 4 bases from J, the junction kept 3 bases outside the gene matches. The germline V gene has CDR1 SNHLY and CDR2 FYNNEI. The CDR3 spells CASSEHRGSYGYTF. CDR3 nucleotide sequence: TGTGCCAGCAGTGAACACAGGGGGTCCTATGGCTACACCTTC.

This chain uses TRBV3-1 (or the pseudogene TRBV3-2) with TRBJ2-7; 7 nucleotides agree with TRBD2. The CDR3 sequence is 15 residues long. Germline V gene lookup returns CDR1 LGHDT and CDR2 YNNKEL (reference sequence). After removal of 1 base from V and 7 bases from J, the junction contained 10 bases not matched to a gene. In DNA, the CDR3 is TGTGCCAGCAGCCAAGGACTAGCCAGGGTGGGGGAGCAGTACTTC. The encoded protein is CASSQGLARVGEQYF.